Below are 10 T cell receptor beta chains sequenced from a single sample in a study of cytomegalovirus exposure and HLA in healthy donors. Amplification used 60 Vbeta primers and 13 Jbeta primers. TCRdb's copy holds only in-frame clones and misses some; the assay was immunoSEQ multiplex PCR. The sample table includes some 62,000 clones. Input material: PBMCs. Source of these receptors: a man aged 25-45 years in good health and CMV-seropositive.

The J gene is TRBJ2-5, the V gene TRBV4-1, with 11 bases lining up with TRBD2. CDR1 is MGHRA, CDR2 YSYEKL, per germline. The CDR3 runs to 18 residues. J was trimmed by 2 bases and V by 1 base; bases with no gene match: 9. CDR3 sequence: CASSQVYPSGGIQETQYF. CDR3 nucleotide sequence: TGCGCCAGCAGCCAAGTTTATCCTAGCGGGGGGATACAAGAGACCCAGTACTTC.

This sequence joins TRBV30 and TRBJ2-7, with unresolved D. The germline V gene has CDR1 GTSNPN and CDR2 SVGIG (reference sequence). The V gene lost 2 bases and the J gene lost 6 bases, with 14 bases spanning the gap. This CDR3 region has 13 residues. The CDR3 reads CAWSFEPGREQYF. The CDR3 DNA is TGTGCCTGGAGTTTCGAGCCTGGGCGCGAGCAGTACTTC.

The V gene is TRBV30, the J gene TRBJ2-1, with TRBD2 matching 12 bases. The J segment lost 3 bases and the V segment lost 3 bases, leaving 6 bases of the junction unmatched. This CDR3 comprises 16 residues. Looked up from germline, CDR1 is GTSNPN and CDR2 is SVGIG (reference sequence). CDR3 amino acids: CAWSVMGLAGYNEQFF. CDR3 DNA sequence: TGTGCCTGGAGCGTGATGGGACTAGCGGGCTACAATGAGCAGTTCTTC.

The rearrangement uses TRBV5-1 and TRBJ2-7; TRBD2 might be the D (6 bases). The CDR3 length is 15 residues. Germline loops: CDR1 SGHRS, CDR2 YFSETQ. The germline V and J ends were trimmed by 4 bases and 3 bases, with 17 bases remaining between them. CDR3 in amino acids: CASSTAAGTLYEQYF. CDR3 DNA sequence: TGCGCCAGCAGCACGGCGGCCGGGACTCTCTACGAGCAGTACTTC. Drawing the rest from reference TRBV5-1 and TRBJ2-7, the complete variable domain is KAGVTQTPRYLIKTRGQQVTLSCSPISGHRSVSWYQQTPGQGLQFLFEYFSETQRNKGNFPGRFSGRQFSNSRSEMNVSTLELGDSALYLCASSTAAGTLYEQYFGPGTRLTVT.

CDR3 amino acids: CAWSVPPHRDRVYEQYF. CDR3 DNA sequence: TGTGCCTGGAGTGTCCCCCCCCACCGGGACAGGGTATACGAGCAGTACTTC. The chain is built from TRBV30 and TRBJ2-7, with 9 bases that match TRBD1. The CDR3 spans 17 residues. With 0 bases clipped from V and 4 bases from J, the junction kept 13 bases outside the gene matches. Germline V gene lookup returns CDR1 GTSNPN and CDR2 SVGIG (reference sequence).

The V and J genes are TRBV2 and TRBJ1-6; D is ambiguous. Trimming removed 3 bases at V and 8 bases at J, with 5 bases between. The CDR3 contains 12 residues. Germline V gene sequence: CDR1 SNHLY, CDR2 FYNNEI. CDR3 in amino acids: CASSDTDSPLHF. For the CDR3, the DNA is TGTGCCAGCAGTGATACAGATTCACCCCTCCACTTT.

CDR3 sequence: CSGGPRRGTDTQYF. The CDR3 DNA reads TGCAGCGGAGGGCCTAGAAGGGGGACAGATACGCAGTATTTT. This chain connects TRBV29-1 to TRBJ2-3; D may be TRBD1 (6 bases). V gave up 7 bases and J gave up 3 bases, with 17 bases separating them. The CDR3 runs 14 residues. Germline assignment: CDR1 SQVTM and CDR2 ANQGSEA.

This sequence joins TRBV29-1 and TRBJ2-2; the D gene is possibly TRBD1 (6 bases). There are 14 residues in the CDR3. CDR1 SQVTM and CDR2 ANQGSEA come from the germline V gene. Between the trimmed V and J ends, which lost 4 bases and 1 base, there was a span of 10 bases. CDR3 DNA sequence: TGCAGCGTTGGGGGGACAATGAACACCGGGGAGCTGTTTTTT. Its translation is CSVGGTMNTGELFF.

The J gene is TRBJ1-1, the V gene TRBV11-3, with a weak D call TRBD1 (5 bases). The CDR3 is 15 residues long. Deletions cut 1 base from V and 0 bases from J, with 9 bases between. The germline V gene encodes CDR1 SGHNT and CDR2 YENEEA. The DNA of the CDR3 is TGTGCCAGCAGCTTAGTGACAGAACTGAACACTGAAGCTTTCTTT. This sequence encodes CASSLVTELNTEAFF.

The genes are TRBV30 and TRBJ2-7; 9 bases fit TRBD2. Germline lookup yields CDR1 GTSNPN and CDR2 SVGIG (reference sequence). This CDR3 is built from 15 residues. V was clipped by 8 bases and J by 2 bases; unmatched bases: 13. CDR3 DNA sequence: TGTGCCGGGAAATCAGGACTAGCGAGTACCTACGAGCAGTACTTC. It encodes CAGKSGLASTYEQYF.